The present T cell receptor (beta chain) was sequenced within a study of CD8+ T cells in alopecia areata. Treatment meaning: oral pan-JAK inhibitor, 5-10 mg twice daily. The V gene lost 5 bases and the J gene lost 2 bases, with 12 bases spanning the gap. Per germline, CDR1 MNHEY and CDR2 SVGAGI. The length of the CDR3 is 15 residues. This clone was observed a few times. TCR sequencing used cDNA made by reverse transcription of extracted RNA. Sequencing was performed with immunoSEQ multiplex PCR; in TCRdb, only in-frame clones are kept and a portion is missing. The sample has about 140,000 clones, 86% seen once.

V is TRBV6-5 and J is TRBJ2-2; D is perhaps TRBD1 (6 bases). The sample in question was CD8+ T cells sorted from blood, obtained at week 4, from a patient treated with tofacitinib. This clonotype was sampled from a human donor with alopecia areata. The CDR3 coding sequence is TGTGCCAGCAGTCAGGGGACATCCAACACCGGGGAGCTGTTTTTT. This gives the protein CASSQGTSNTGELFF.